One sample yielded the 32 T cell receptor beta chains listed below, sequenced in a study of naive and memory T cell subsets. The beta constant-region primer was an equimolar mix of two oligonucleotides covering TRBC1 and TRBC2. TCRdb reanalysed the UMI-ligation and nested PCR reads using MiXCR and keeps one entry per CDR3 protein. The sample lists some 150,000 distinct CDR3 sequences, more than 15% occurring once. Sequencing used naive CD4+ T cells from blood. Receptors originate from a human donor in good health.

The chain carries TRBV9 and TRBJ1-3; a weak D match, TRBD1 (5 bases). This CDR3 has 14 residues. Germline V gene sequence: CDR1 SGDLS, CDR2 YYNGEE. V dropped 1 base and J dropped 1 base, with 6 bases sitting between them. The CDR3 DNA is TGTGCCAGCAGCGTACAGGGTTCTGGAAACACCATATATTTT. Residues: CASSVQGSGNTIYF.

The J gene is TRBJ1-1, the V gene TRBV5-1; 7 bases match TRBD1. The CDR3 sequence is 13 residues long. CDR1 SGHRS and CDR2 YFSETQ come from the germline V gene. Unmatched junction bases numbered 2, after V lost 3 bases and J lost 3 bases. In nucleotides, the CDR3 is TGCGCCAGCAGCTGGGGACAGTACACTGAAGCTTTCTTT. Protein product: CASSWGQYTEAFF.

The sample holds a few counts of this clonotype. V usage is TRBV7-2 and J usage is TRBJ1-4, with D hard to call. V gave up 3 bases and J gave up 0 bases, with 5 bases separating them. Germline V CDR1 and CDR2: SGHTA, FQGNSA. The CDR3 is 14 residues long. The CDR3 DNA sequence: TGTGCCAGCAGCTTTGAAGCAACTAATGAAAAACTGTTTTTT. Protein sequence: CASSFEATNEKLFF. The full variable domain, with the rest looked up from reference TRBV7-2 and TRBJ1-4, is GAGVSQSPSNKVTEKGKDVELRCDPISGHTALYWYRQSLGQGLEFLIYFQGNSAPDKSGLPSDRFSAERTGGSVSTLTIQRTQQEDSAVYLCASSFEATNEKLFFGSGTQLSVL.

This clonotype showed up many times. The chain links TRBV12-3 or TRBV12-4 to TRBJ2-3; a possible D gene is TRBD2 (6 bases). The ends were cut back, 4 bases at V and 6 bases at J, with 14 bases in the middle. The CDR3 contains 14 residues. CDR3 sequence: CASSSSSVRDTQYF. CDR3 bases: TGTGCCAGCAGTTCCTCTAGCGTGAGGGATACGCAGTATTTT.

There are a few counts of this clonotype. This chain connects TRBV20-1 to TRBJ2-7; 9 positions agree with TRBD1. This CDR3 has 15 residues. V trimming: 4 bases; J trimming: 0 bases; junction bases outside the gene matches: 7. Looked up from germline, CDR1 is DFQATT and CDR2 is SNEGSKA (reference sequence). CDR3 sequence (DNA): TGCAGTGCTATGATCCGGGACAGGGCCTCCTACGAGCAGTACTTC. Protein product: CSAMIRDRASYEQYF.

The CDR3 loop reads CASSENARAVLLGGEQYF. The CDR3 DNA reads TGTGCCAGCAGTGAAAACGCTCGAGCGGTTCTCCTAGGGGGCGAGCAGTACTTC. This rearrangement joins TRBV6-1 to TRBJ2-7; tentative D call: TRBD1 (6 bases). CDR1 and CDR2 (germline): MNHNS, SASEGT. The CDR3 is made up of 18 amino acids. Trimming pared 2 bases from V and 6 bases from J, leaving 26 bases between.

The chain is built from TRBV5-1 and TRBJ2-2; D is possibly TRBD1 or TRBD2 (5 bases each). Germline lookup yields CDR1 SGHRS and CDR2 YFSETQ. The V gene lost 4 bases and the J gene lost 9 bases, with 16 bases spanning the gap. This CDR3 contains 14 residues. In nucleotides, the CDR3 is TGCGCCAGCAGCGCAGGGACCTCACCGCGGGAGCTGTTTTTT. Residues: CASSAGTSPRELFF.

J is TRBJ2-1 and V is TRBV28, with D unclear. Trimming stripped 2 bases from V and 0 bases from J, with 8 bases between. Per germline, CDR1 MDHEN and CDR2 SYDVKM. This CDR3 spans 15 amino acids. CDR3 DNA sequence: TGTGCCAGCAGTTTACCGTGGGGCTCCTACAATGAGCAGTTCTTC. This gives the protein CASSLPWGSYNEQFF.

In this sample, this clonotype turned up a few times. V and J are TRBV4-3 and TRBJ2-7, with 10 bases lining up with TRBD1. The V segment lost 4 bases and the J segment 1 base; nucleotides outside the gene matches: 7. Germline V lookup: CDR1 LGHNA, CDR2 YSLEER. CDR3 size: 16 residues. The CDR3 sequence: CASSRVAGQGSYEQYF. The CDR3 nucleotides are TGCGCCAGCAGCCGCGTCGCGGGACAGGGGTCCTACGAGCAGTACTTC.

As to this clonotype: Compared with germline, one end of the junction differs, possibly owing to a read error. The chain recombines TRBV9 with TRBJ1-4; tentative D call: TRBD1 (6 bases). Germline V gene data show CDR1 as SGDLS and CDR2 as YYNGEE. This CDR3 spans 18 amino acids. CDR3 loop: CASSVATGRGLANEKLYF. CDR3 DNA sequence: TGTGCCAGCAGCGTAGCTACAGGGCGGGGTCTGGCTAATGAAAAACTGTATTTT.

The table lists this clonotype with many counts. This chain joins TRBV20-1 and TRBJ2-7; tentative D call: TRBD1 (5 bases). Deletions cut 1 base from V and 4 bases from J, with 14 bases between. Per the germline V gene, CDR1 is DFQATT and CDR2 is SNEGSKA (reference sequence). The CDR3 contains 14 residues. CDR3 in amino acids: CSARVRGKQYEQYF. CDR3 coding DNA: TGCAGTGCTAGAGTAAGGGGTAAACAATACGAGCAGTACTTC.

This clonotype was observed a handful of times. The gene calls are TRBV7-2 and TRBJ2-7, with TRBD1 matching 8 bases. CDR1 is SGHTA, CDR2 FQGNSA, per germline. After removal of 5 bases from V and 2 bases from J, the junction contained 5 bases not matched to a gene. This CDR3 spans 14 amino acids. The CDR3 region has the DNA TGTGCCAGCAGCCCGGACAGGGAAACCTACGAGCAGTACTTC. As protein: CASSPDRETYEQYF.

This clonotype was seen more than once but under ten times. The chain combines TRBV2 with TRBJ2-3, with 9 nucleotides matching TRBD1. The CDR3 length is 14 residues. Germline assignment: CDR1 SNHLY and CDR2 FYNNEI. Trimming cost V 9 bases and J 9 bases; bases outside gene matches: 13. The CDR3 DNA sequence: TGTGCCAGTCACCGGGACAGGGCCGCCGAGACGCAGTATTTT. Translation gives CASHRDRAAETQYF.

This clonotype was recorded many times. V gene TRBV28 combines with J gene TRBJ2-4; D gene uncertain. Trimming pared 6 bases from V and 9 bases from J, leaving 9 bases between. The CDR3 is made up of 11 amino acids. The germline V gene encodes CDR1 MDHEN and CDR2 SYDVKM. DNA of the CDR3: TGTGCCAGCAGCCAGGCCATCATTCAGTACTTC. Amino acids: CASSQAIIQYF.

This clonotype was found a few times. The gene calls are TRBV28 and TRBJ2-1; TRBD2 agrees at 10 bases. With 2 bases clipped from V and 4 bases from J, the junction kept 2 bases outside the gene matches. Germline V gene data show CDR1 as MDHEN and CDR2 as SYDVKM. The CDR3 covers 15 residues. This CDR3 is CASSLEAGGYNEQFF. CDR3 nucleotides: TGTGCCAGCAGTTTAGAAGCGGGAGGGTACAATGAGCAGTTCTTC.

V is TRBV28 and J is TRBJ1-5, with 8 bases matching TRBD1. CDR3 length: 15 residues. Germline V gene lookup returns CDR1 MDHEN and CDR2 SYDVKM. The V gene end was trimmed by 5 bases and the J gene end by 6 bases; junction bases not matched to a gene: 9. The CDR3 here is CASSGPQGAVQPQHF. CDR3 nucleotide sequence: TGTGCCAGCAGTGGACCGCAGGGGGCAGTTCAGCCCCAGCATTTT.

The CDR3 is CASSYTQLGAYEQYF. The CDR3 bases are TGTGCCAGCAGCTATACACAACTGGGGGCCTACGAGCAGTACTTC. The chain links TRBV6-5 to TRBJ2-7, with D perhaps TRBD1 or TRBD2 (5 bases each). The CDR3 loop spans 15 amino acids. Germline V gives CDR1 MNHEY, CDR2 SVGAGI. V was shortened by 6 bases and J by 2 bases, with 17 bases between the two germline ends.

This clonotype was observed a few times. The rearrangement joins TRBV7-2 to TRBJ2-3; unclear D gene. Germline V CDR1 and CDR2: SGHTA, FQGNSA. V lost 4 bases to trimming and J lost 2 bases, with 4 bases between them. CDR3 size: 12 residues. This CDR3 reads CASSSFTDTQYF. The CDR3 coding sequence is TGTGCCAGCAGCTCCTTCACAGATACGCAGTATTTT. Full variable domain (missing parts from reference TRBV7-2 and TRBJ2-3): GAGVSQSPSNKVTEKGKDVELRCDPISGHTALYWYRQSLGQGLEFLIYFQGNSAPDKSGLPSDRFSAERTGGSVSTLTIQRTQQEDSAVYLCASSSFTDTQYFGPGTRLTVL.

This clonotype was observed a handful of times. The V call is TRBV6-2 or TRBV6-3, the J call TRBJ2-1; a weak D match, TRBD1 (5 bases). This CDR3 comprises 17 residues. V lost 2 bases to trimming and J lost 1 base, with 15 bases between them. Germline V CDR1 and CDR2: MNHEY, SVGEGT. The CDR3 loop is CASSYPLTDPSYNEQFF. The CDR3, as DNA: TGTGCCAGCAGTTACCCCCTGACAGATCCATCCTACAATGAGCAGTTCTTC.

In its sample, this clonotype was seen a few times. The rearrangement joins TRBV6-6 to TRBJ2-5, with 7 bases matching TRBD2. Germline V lookup: CDR1 MNHNY, CDR2 SVGAGI (reference sequence). Trimming took 6 bases from V and 2 from J; bases not matched to a gene: 12. The CDR3 length is 16 residues. CDR3 loop: CASRPRVGGGQETQYF. The CDR3 region has the DNA TGTGCCAGCAGGCCGCGGGTGGGCGGGGGACAAGAGACCCAGTACTTC.

This clonotype was seen at least ten times. CDR3 region: CASSQATSGSTDTQYF. CDR3 nucleotides: TGCGCCAGCAGCCAGGCGACTAGCGGGAGTACAGATACGCAGTATTTT. The chain employs TRBV4-1 and TRBJ2-3, with TRBD2 matching over 12 bases. The CDR3 contains 16 residues. CDR1 and CDR2 (germline): MGHRA, YSYEKL. V shed 3 bases, J shed 3 bases, and the junction held 4 bases outside the gene matches.

V usage is TRBV28 and J usage is TRBJ2-6; a weak D match, TRBD1 (5 bases). The CDR3 covers 16 residues. Germline CDR1 MDHEN, CDR2 SYDVKM. V lost 4 bases, J lost 4 bases, and 14 bases lay in between. In DNA form, the CDR3 reads TGTGCCAGCAGTTCAGGGTTATATTCGGGGGCCAACGTCCTGACTTTC. It yields the protein CASSSGLYSGANVLTF.

This clonotype has only a few counts. This chain connects TRBV2 to TRBJ2-7, with D perhaps given as TRBD1 or TRBD2 (5 bases each). V was pared by 6 bases and J by 1 base, with 10 bases between. The CDR3 runs 13 residues. Germline CDR1 and CDR2: SNHLY and FYNNEI. CDR3 coding DNA: TGTGCCAGCAGCCGGGACCCTTCCTACGAGCAGTACTTC. Translated: CASSRDPSYEQYF.

The V gene is TRBV7-2, the J gene TRBJ1-2; tentative D call: TRBD1 (6 bases). This CDR3 has 13 residues. Germline lookup yields CDR1 SGHTA and CDR2 FQGNSA. V dropped 5 bases and J dropped 8 bases, with 15 bases sitting between them. The CDR3 loop is CASSTQGTEGYTF. CDR3 DNA: TGTGCCAGCAGCACGCAGGGGACGGAAGGCTACACCTTC.

This clonotype was counted between two and nine times. The CDR3 coding sequence is TGTGCCAGCAGCGACGAGCCGGGGCGTCAGCCCCAGCATTTT. Amino acids: CASSDEPGRQPQHF. This sequence joins TRBV3-1 and TRBJ1-5; D is perhaps TRBD1 (5 bases). Looked up from germline, CDR1 is LGHDT and CDR2 is YNNKEL (reference sequence). CDR3 size: 14 residues. Trimming removed 5 bases at V and 6 bases at J, with 14 bases between.

V and J are TRBV30 and TRBJ2-3, with 8 bases aligning to TRBD2. CDR1 is GTSNPN and CDR2 is SVGIG in the germline V gene (reference sequence). V dropped 0 bases and J dropped 6; count of bases not matched to a gene: 5. The CDR3 is 14 amino acids. Here the CDR3 reads CAWSVQRELDTQYF. The CDR3 region has the DNA TGTGCCTGGAGTGTTCAGCGGGAGCTGGATACGCAGTATTTT.

This clonotype showed up just a few times. The chain couples TRBV20-1 to TRBJ2-7; 7 positions match TRBD1. Per the germline V gene, CDR1 is DFQATT and CDR2 is SNEGSKA (reference sequence). This CDR3 spans 16 amino acids. V shed 7 bases and J 2 bases; nucleotides not matched to a gene: 17. CDR3 DNA sequence: TGCAGTGTGTTGGTCCGCGCAGGGGGTAAAGCCTACGAGCAGTACTTC. As protein: CSVLVRAGGKAYEQYF.

In its sample, this clonotype was seen a few times. CDR3: CAWTHLNSYEQYF. In DNA form, the CDR3 reads TGTGCCTGGACCCACTTGAACTCCTACGAGCAGTACTTC. J is TRBJ2-7 and V is TRBV30; no clear D. The CDR3 sequence is 13 residues long. Trimming removed 4 bases at V and 0 bases at J, with 10 bases between. Germline CDR1 reads GTSNPN; CDR2 reads SVGIG (reference sequence).

J is TRBJ2-7 and V is TRBV6-1, with D tentatively TRBD1 (5 bases). V lost 11 bases, J lost 0 bases, and 20 bases lay in between. The CDR3 is 15 amino acids. Germline V lookup: CDR1 MNHNS, CDR2 SASEGT. For the CDR3, the DNA is TGTGCCGCAGCCCCCATGACAGAGAGCTCCTACGAGCAGTACTTC. This encodes CAAAPMTESSYEQYF.

The rearrangement joins TRBV11-2 to TRBJ2-3; 11 nucleotides agree with TRBD2. Unmatched junction bases numbered 4, after V lost 0 bases and J lost 5 bases. CDR3 length: 16 residues. CDR1 and CDR2 (germline): SGHAT, FQNNGV. The CDR3 DNA follows: TGTGCCAGCAGCTTAGATAGCGGGAGGGCTAAAGATACGCAGTATTTT. This codes for CASSLDSGRAKDTQYF.

In this sample, this clonotype turned up a few times. The genes are TRBV19 and TRBJ2-4, with unresolved D. Germline CDR1 is LNHDA and CDR2 is SQIVND (reference sequence). This CDR3 spans 16 amino acids. Trimming shortened V by 5 bases and J by 0 bases, and 14 bases separated the two germline ends. The CDR3 protein is CASSDRHFPAKNIQYF. In DNA, the CDR3 is TGTGCCAGTAGTGATCGACATTTTCCAGCCAAAAACATTCAGTACTTC.

The V gene is TRBV20-1, the J gene TRBJ1-1, with a tentative D call TRBD1 (5 bases). CDR1 and CDR2 (germline): DFQATT, SNEGSKA (reference sequence). The germline V and J ends were trimmed by 4 bases and 5 bases, with 11 bases remaining between them. This CDR3 is built from 12 residues. In nucleotides, the CDR3 is TGCAGTGCTATTAGCAGGGTAACTGAAGCTTTCTTT. Amino acids: CSAISRVTEAFF.